This TCR beta chain stems from a study of technical replicates of blood from a few donors. V was clipped by 3 bases and J by 7 bases; unmatched bases: 8. Germline V gives CDR1 SNHLY, CDR2 FYNNEI. This CDR3 contains 15 residues. The table came from immunoSEQ multiplex PCR; TCRdb's copy has only in-frame clones and leaves some out. Of roughly 15,000 clones detected, 84% appear once; the ten largest clones hold under 12%. This chain joins TRBV2 and TRBJ1-5; 8 positions match TRBD1. This TCR was sampled from a human donor in good health. Material for sequencing was PBMCs. The CDR3 here is CASSDRTGLNQPQHF. The CDR3 DNA follows: TGTGCCAGCAGTGACCGGACAGGGCTGAACCAGCCCCAGCATTTT. The entire variable domain, with the rest obtained from reference TRBV2 and TRBJ1-5, is as follows: EPEVTQTPSHQVTQMGQEVILRCVPISNHLYFYWYRQILGQKVEFLVSFYNNEISEKSEIFDDQFSVERPDGSNFTLKIRSTKLEDSAMYFCASSDRTGLNQPQHFGDGTRLSIL.